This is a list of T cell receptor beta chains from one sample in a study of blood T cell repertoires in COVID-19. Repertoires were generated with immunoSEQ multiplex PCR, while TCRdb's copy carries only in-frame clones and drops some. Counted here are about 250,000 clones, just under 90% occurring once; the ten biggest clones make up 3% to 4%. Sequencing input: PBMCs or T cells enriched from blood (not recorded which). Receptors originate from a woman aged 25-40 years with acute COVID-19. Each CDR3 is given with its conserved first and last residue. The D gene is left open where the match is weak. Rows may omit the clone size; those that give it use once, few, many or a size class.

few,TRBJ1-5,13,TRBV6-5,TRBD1,TGTGCCAGCCAGGGGGATAGCAATCAGCCCCAGCATTTT,CASQGDSNQPQHF
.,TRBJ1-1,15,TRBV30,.,TGTGCCTGGACCGCAGGCCGGGCAGGGCTCACTGAAGCTTTCTTT,CAWTAGRAGLTEAFF
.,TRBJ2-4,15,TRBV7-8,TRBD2,TGTGCCAGCAGCCCCGCCGGGACTAGCGGAAACATTCAGTACTTC,CASSPAGTSGNIQYF
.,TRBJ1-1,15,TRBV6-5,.,TGTGCCAGCAGCCCAGGGGCTCTTATGAACACTGAAGCTTTCTTT,CASSPGALMNTEAFF
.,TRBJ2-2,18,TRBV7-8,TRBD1,TGTGCCAGCAGCCCGGGACAGGGGCTACCAGCGAACACCGGGGAGCTGTTTTTT,CASSPGQGLPANTGELFF
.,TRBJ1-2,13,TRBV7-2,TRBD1,TGTGCCAGCAGGCCAGACAGGGACTATGGCTACACCTTC,CASRPDRDYGYTF
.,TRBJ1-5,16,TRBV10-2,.,TGCGCCAGCAGTGAGTCGAGGGACTACGGGAGCCAGCCCCAGCATTTT,CASSESRDYGSQPQHF
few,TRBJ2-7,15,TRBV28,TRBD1,TGTGCCAGCAGTGCCGACAGGGAGTACTCCTACGAGCAGTACTTC,CASSADREYSYEQYF
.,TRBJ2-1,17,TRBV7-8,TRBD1,TGTGCCAGCAGCTTGTTCCCGGGACAGAAGTTTTCGGGTGAGCAGTTCTTC,CASSLFPGQKFSGEQFF
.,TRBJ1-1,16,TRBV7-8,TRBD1,TGTGCCAGCAGCCCGACCGGGACAGTTTCCAACACTGAAGCTTTCTTT,CASSPTGTVSNTEAFF
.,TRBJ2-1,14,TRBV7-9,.,TGTGCCAGCAGTAACCCTCAGGGTTTTAGTGAGCAGTTCTTC,CASSNPQGFSEQFF